This T cell receptor (beta chain) was retrieved from a study of OX40 agonist ivuxolimab in advanced cancers. About the study: People in dose escalation had one of these cancers: hepatocellular carcinoma, melanoma, renal cell or head and neck cancer. Allowance was made for prior anti-PD-1, anti-PD-L1 or anti-CTLA-4 therapy, and 40% to 45% had some.

Assay: immunoSEQ multiplex PCR; the TCRdb copy retains only in-frame clones and omits some. The profile covers more than 70,000 clones, with roughly 93% appearing a single time and 0.33% taken by the ten largest. The CDR3 covers 11 residues. Looked up from germline, CDR1 is DFQATT and CDR2 is SNEGSKA (reference sequence). V was trimmed by 7 bases and J by 5 bases, leaving 11 bases between them. The clonotype comes from an adult with an advanced solid tumor such as melanoma, head and neck, liver or kidney cancer. The sequencing here drew on CD4+ or CD8+ T cells sorted from blood, taken in a trial of the OX40 agonist ivuxolimab. The gene calls are TRBV20-1 and TRBJ2-5; D is unresolved. CDR3 loop: CSVRGRETQYF. Written as DNA, the CDR3 is TGCAGTGTCCGAGGACGGGAGACCCAGTACTTC.